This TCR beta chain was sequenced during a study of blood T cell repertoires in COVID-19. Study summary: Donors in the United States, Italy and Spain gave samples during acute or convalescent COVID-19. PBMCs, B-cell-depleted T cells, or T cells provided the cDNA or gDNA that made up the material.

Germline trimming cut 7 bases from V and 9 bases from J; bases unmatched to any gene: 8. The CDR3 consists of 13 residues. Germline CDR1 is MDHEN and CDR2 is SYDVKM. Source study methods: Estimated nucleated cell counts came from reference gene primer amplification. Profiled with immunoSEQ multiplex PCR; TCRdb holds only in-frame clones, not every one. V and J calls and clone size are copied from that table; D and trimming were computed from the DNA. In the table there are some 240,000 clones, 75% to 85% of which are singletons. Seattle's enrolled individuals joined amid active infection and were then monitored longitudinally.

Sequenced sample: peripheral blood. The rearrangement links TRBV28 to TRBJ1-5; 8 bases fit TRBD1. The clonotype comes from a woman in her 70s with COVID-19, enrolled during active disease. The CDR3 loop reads CASNRGLGMPQHF. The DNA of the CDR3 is TGTGCCAGCAACAGGGGGTTAGGTATGCCCCAGCATTTT.